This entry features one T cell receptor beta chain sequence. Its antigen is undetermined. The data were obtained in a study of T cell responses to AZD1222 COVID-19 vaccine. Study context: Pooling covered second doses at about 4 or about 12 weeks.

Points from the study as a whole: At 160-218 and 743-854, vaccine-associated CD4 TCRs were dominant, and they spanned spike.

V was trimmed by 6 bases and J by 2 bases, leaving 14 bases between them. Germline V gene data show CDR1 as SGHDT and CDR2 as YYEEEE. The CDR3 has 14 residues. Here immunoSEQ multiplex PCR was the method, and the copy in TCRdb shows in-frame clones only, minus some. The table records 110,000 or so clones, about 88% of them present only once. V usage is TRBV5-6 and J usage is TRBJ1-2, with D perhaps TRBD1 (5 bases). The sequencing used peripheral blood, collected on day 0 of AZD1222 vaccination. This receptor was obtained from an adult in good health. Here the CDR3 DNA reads TGTGCCAGCACCATCGACGACAGAAACTATGGCTACACCTTC. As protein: CASTIDDRNYGYTF. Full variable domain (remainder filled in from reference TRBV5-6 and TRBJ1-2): DAGVTQSPTHLIKTRGQQVTLRCSPKSGHDTVSWYQQALGQGPQFIFQYYEEEERQRGNFPDRFSGHQFPNYSSELNVNALLLGDSALYLCASTIDDRNYGYTFGSGTRLTVV.